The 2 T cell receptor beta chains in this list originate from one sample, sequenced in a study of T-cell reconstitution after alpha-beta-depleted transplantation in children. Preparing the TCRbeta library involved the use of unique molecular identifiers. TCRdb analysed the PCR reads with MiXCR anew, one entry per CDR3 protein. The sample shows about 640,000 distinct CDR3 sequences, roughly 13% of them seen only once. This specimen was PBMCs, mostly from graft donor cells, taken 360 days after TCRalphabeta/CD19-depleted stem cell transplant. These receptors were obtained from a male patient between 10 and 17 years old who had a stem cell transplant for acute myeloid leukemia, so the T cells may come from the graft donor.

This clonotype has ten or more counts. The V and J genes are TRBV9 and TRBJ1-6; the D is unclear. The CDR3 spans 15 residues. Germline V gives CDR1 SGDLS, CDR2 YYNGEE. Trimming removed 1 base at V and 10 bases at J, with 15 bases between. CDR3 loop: CASSVMGVNISPLHF. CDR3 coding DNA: TGTGCCAGCAGCGTAATGGGTGTTAATATATCACCCCTCCACTTT.

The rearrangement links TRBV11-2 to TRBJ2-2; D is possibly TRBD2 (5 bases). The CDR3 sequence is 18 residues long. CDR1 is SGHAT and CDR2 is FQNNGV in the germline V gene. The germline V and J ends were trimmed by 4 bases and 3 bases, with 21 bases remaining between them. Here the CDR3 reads CASSSSRTYSLHTGELFF. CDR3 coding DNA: TGTGCCAGCAGCTCCTCTAGGACTTATTCCCTTCACACCGGGGAGCTGTTTTTT.